This T cell receptor (beta chain) was identified in a study of patients and donors after allogeneic stem cell transplantation. TCRdb analysed the RT-PCR reads with MiXCR anew, one entry per CDR3 protein. Of tens of thousands of distinct CDR3 sequences detected, roughly 4.9% appear once; the ten largest clones hold 2.6%. This clonotype was recorded many times. V shed 4 bases and J 10 bases; nucleotides not matched to a gene: 13. The CDR3 consists of 16 residues. Germline V gene lookup returns CDR1 MNHEY and CDR2 SVGAGI. The material sequenced was blood, either unsorted or a sorted T cell fraction (not recorded which). The J gene is TRBJ2-1, the V gene TRBV6-5; TRBD1 agrees at 10 bases. This sequence was found in a human donor who was either an allogeneic HSCT recipient or a stem cell or donor lymphocyte infusion donor (not recorded which). It is not recorded whose cells these are; they may come from a transplant donor. This chain's CDR3 is CASSSDLRTGGREQFF. In DNA form, the CDR3 reads TGTGCCAGCAGTTCGGACCTTCGGACAGGGGGTAGGGAGCAGTTCTTC.